The rows below give T cell receptor beta chains drawn from one sample of a study of blood T cell repertoires in COVID-19. Assay: immunoSEQ multiplex PCR; the TCRdb copy retains only in-frame clones and omits some. The sample holds 100,000 or so clones, 86% seen once. Source material: peripheral blood. These receptors all stem from a woman in her sixties in a cohort sampled during active or convalescent COVID-19. The CDR3 runs from the conserved cysteine through the conserved F or W. D genes are given only for firm matches. Expanded clones get a size class; other rows say once, few or many, or leave the size out.

v_call: TRBV6-5; clone_size: .; d_call: TRBD1; j_call: TRBJ2-2; cdr3_nt: TGTGCCACCCGGGACAGGGTGAACACCGGGGAGCTGTTTTTT; cdr3_aa: CATRDRVNTGELFF
v_call: TRBV2; clone_size: few; d_call: .; j_call: TRBJ1-5; cdr3_nt: TGTGCCAGCGAGAGGTTTTATAGCAATCAGCCCCAGCATTTT; cdr3_aa: CASERFYSNQPQHF
v_call: TRBV6-5; clone_size: .; d_call: .; j_call: TRBJ1-5; cdr3_nt: TGTGCCAGCAGTCCAGCGGGACATTGGCAGCCCCAGCATTTT; cdr3_aa: CASSPAGHWQPQHF
v_call: TRBV19; clone_size: .; d_call: .; j_call: TRBJ2-1; cdr3_nt: TGTGCCAGTAGTAGGGGGGAGTGGGGCCACAATGAGCAGTTCTTC; cdr3_aa: CASSRGEWGHNEQFF
v_call: TRBV28; clone_size: .; d_call: .; j_call: TRBJ1-5; cdr3_nt: TGTGCCAGCAGGGGGGCGGGCCTCAGCCAGCCCCAGCATTTT; cdr3_aa: CASRGAGLSQPQHF
v_call: TRBV20-1; clone_size: once; d_call: TRBD1; j_call: TRBJ1-2; cdr3_nt: TGCAGTGCAGGGACAGGCTATGGCTACACCTTC; cdr3_aa: CSAGTGYGYTF
v_call: TRBV10-3; clone_size: few; d_call: .; j_call: TRBJ1-1; cdr3_nt: TGTGCCATCAGTCGCAGGGGAGAGGCTGAAGCTTTCTTT; cdr3_aa: CAISRRGEAEAFF
v_call: TRBV25-1; clone_size: .; d_call: .; j_call: TRBJ1-1; cdr3_nt: TGTGCCAGCAGTGAGGCAGGGTGGACTGAAGCTTTCTTT; cdr3_aa: CASSEAGWTEAFF
v_call: TRBV28; clone_size: .; d_call: .; j_call: TRBJ1-1; cdr3_nt: TGTGCCAGCAGTTCCAGGACTGAAGCTTTCTTT; cdr3_aa: CASSSRTEAFF
v_call: TRBV4-1; clone_size: .; d_call: .; j_call: TRBJ1-1; cdr3_nt: TGCGCCAGCAGCCAATCGCGGGTCCTGAACACTGAAGCTTTCTTT; cdr3_aa: CASSQSRVLNTEAFF
v_call: TRBV12-3/TRBV12-4; clone_size: .; d_call: .; j_call: TRBJ1-1; cdr3_nt: TGTGCCAGCAGTTTCGGGGGGAACACTGAAGCTTTCTTT; cdr3_aa: CASSFGGNTEAFF
v_call: TRBV12-3/TRBV12-4; clone_size: once; d_call: .; j_call: TRBJ2-2; cdr3_nt: TGTGCCAGCAGTTTACGGCGGGACGGGGAGCTGTTTTTT; cdr3_aa: CASSLRRDGELFF
v_call: TRBV11-2; clone_size: .; d_call: TRBD2; j_call: TRBJ2-1; cdr3_nt: TGTGCCAGCAGCTTATGGATCCTAGCGGGATCCTACAATGAGCAGTTCTTC; cdr3_aa: CASSLWILAGSYNEQFF
v_call: TRBV6-5; clone_size: .; d_call: .; j_call: TRBJ2-2; cdr3_nt: TGTGCCAGCAAGGCGGCGGCGAACACCGGGGAGCTGTTTTTT; cdr3_aa: CASKAAANTGELFF
v_call: TRBV6-5; clone_size: .; d_call: .; j_call: TRBJ1-4; cdr3_nt: TGTGCCAGCAGCGACATGGGGGCGTCTAATGAAAAACTGTTTTTT; cdr3_aa: CASSDMGASNEKLFF
v_call: TRBV4-1; clone_size: .; d_call: .; j_call: TRBJ1-4; cdr3_nt: TGCGCCAGCAGCCAAGCGGGAATGGCTAATGAAAAACTGTTTTTT; cdr3_aa: CASSQAGMANEKLFF
v_call: TRBV10-2; clone_size: .; d_call: .; j_call: TRBJ1-2; cdr3_nt: TGCGCCAGCTTCTCCCCGTCAGGGGAAGGTATCTATGGCTACACCTTC; cdr3_aa: CASFSPSGEGIYGYTF
v_call: TRBV4-1; clone_size: once; d_call: TRBD1; j_call: TRBJ2-2; cdr3_nt: TGCGCCAGCAGCTCGAGGACAGGGGCCGGGGAGCTGTTTTTT; cdr3_aa: CASSSRTGAGELFF
v_call: TRBV27; clone_size: .; d_call: .; j_call: TRBJ1-5; cdr3_nt: TGTGCCAGCAGTTTCCAGTACAATCAGCCCCAGCATTTT; cdr3_aa: CASSFQYNQPQHF
v_call: TRBV7-9; clone_size: .; d_call: TRBD1; j_call: TRBJ2-1; cdr3_nt: TGTGCCAGCAGTACCCACCGGGACAGGGGGTCGGAGGAGCAGTTCTTC; cdr3_aa: CASSTHRDRGSEEQFF
v_call: TRBV2; clone_size: once; d_call: .; j_call: TRBJ1-1; cdr3_nt: TGTGCCAGCAGTGTGGGACAGAACACTGAAGCTTTCTTT; cdr3_aa: CASSVGQNTEAFF
v_call: TRBV28; clone_size: .; d_call: TRBD1; j_call: TRBJ1-2; cdr3_nt: TGTGCCAGCAGTTTTTTTGACAGGGGGCCTGGCTACACCTTC; cdr3_aa: CASSFFDRGPGYTF
v_call: TRBV19; clone_size: once; d_call: .; j_call: TRBJ2-3; cdr3_nt: TGTGCCAGTAGTATAGAAGGAGCGGGCCCCACAGATACGCAGTATTTT; cdr3_aa: CASSIEGAGPTDTQYF
v_call: TRBV7-9; clone_size: .; d_call: .; j_call: TRBJ1-1; cdr3_nt: TGTGCCAGCAGCACAGGACGCAAGGCAGACACTGAAGCTTTCTTT; cdr3_aa: CASSTGRKADTEAFF
v_call: TRBV3-1/TRBV3-2; clone_size: .; d_call: .; j_call: TRBJ2-3; cdr3_nt: TGTGCCAGCAGTAACACAGATACGCAGTATTTT; cdr3_aa: CASSNTDTQYF
v_call: TRBV5-1; clone_size: .; d_call: TRBD2; j_call: TRBJ2-2; cdr3_nt: TGCGCCAGCAGTCCCTTAGCCGCGGGGGACACCGGGGAGCTGTTTTTT; cdr3_aa: CASSPLAAGDTGELFF
v_call: TRBV29-1; clone_size: .; d_call: TRBD2; j_call: TRBJ2-7; cdr3_nt: TGCAGCGTTGTGGCGGGCGGGAGGTCCCCTAAGGAGCAGTACTTC; cdr3_aa: CSVVAGGRSPKEQYF
v_call: TRBV7-2; clone_size: .; d_call: TRBD2; j_call: TRBJ2-3; cdr3_nt: TGTGCCAGCGCGGTGGGGGACTACCGCACAGATACGCAGTATTTT; cdr3_aa: CASAVGDYRTDTQYF
v_call: TRBV2; clone_size: .; d_call: .; j_call: TRBJ1-1; cdr3_nt: TGTGCCAGCAGTGAAGCGCCTATGAACACTGAAGCTTTCTTT; cdr3_aa: CASSEAPMNTEAFF
v_call: TRBV2; clone_size: .; d_call: TRBD2; j_call: TRBJ2-1; cdr3_nt: TGTGCCAGCAGTGAAGCCCTCCTAGCGGGAGCCTTCAATGAGCAGTTCTTC; cdr3_aa: CASSEALLAGAFNEQFF
v_call: TRBV2; clone_size: .; d_call: TRBD2; j_call: TRBJ2-3; cdr3_nt: TGTGCCAGCATCCTCAGTCGGTCTAGCGGGAGTCGAATGGGGGATACGCAGTATTTT; cdr3_aa: CASILSRSSGSRMGDTQYF
v_call: TRBV2; clone_size: .; d_call: TRBD1; j_call: TRBJ1-1; cdr3_nt: TGTGCCAGCAGTGAAGCAGGACAGGGTCTGCGGAACACTGAAGCTTTCTTT; cdr3_aa: CASSEAGQGLRNTEAFF
v_call: TRBV19; clone_size: .; d_call: .; j_call: TRBJ1-2; cdr3_nt: TGTGCCAGTAGTATCGGTGGACATATCTATGGCTACACCTTC; cdr3_aa: CASSIGGHIYGYTF
v_call: TRBV3-1/TRBV3-2; clone_size: .; d_call: .; j_call: TRBJ2-2; cdr3_nt: TGTGCCAGCAGCTTCTCCGAGGGTGGGGAGCTGTTTTTT; cdr3_aa: CASSFSEGGELFF
v_call: TRBV5-6; clone_size: .; d_call: .; j_call: TRBJ1-2; cdr3_nt: TGTGCCGGAACTACAGGGAAAGGGCTTGGCTACACCTTC; cdr3_aa: CAGTTGKGLGYTF
v_call: TRBV7-9; clone_size: .; d_call: TRBD2; j_call: TRBJ2-2; cdr3_nt: TGTGCCAGCAGCCGGACTAGCGGGGGGCCAACGAACACCGGGGAGCTGTTTTTT; cdr3_aa: CASSRTSGGPTNTGELFF
v_call: TRBV7-3; clone_size: .; d_call: .; j_call: TRBJ1-1; cdr3_nt: TGTGCCAGCAGCCAGAGGAAGGGACATGAAGCTTTCTTT; cdr3_aa: CASSQRKGHEAFF
v_call: TRBV25-1; clone_size: .; d_call: TRBD1; j_call: TRBJ1-2; cdr3_nt: TGTGCCAGCAGTGAGAAGCCGGGACAGGGAAAAGTTTGGTATGGCTACACCTTC; cdr3_aa: CASSEKPGQGKVWYGYTF
v_call: TRBV7-3; clone_size: .; d_call: .; j_call: TRBJ1-1; cdr3_nt: TGTGCCAGCAGCTTACAATCCCTCGGTGAAGCTTTCTTT; cdr3_aa: CASSLQSLGEAFF
v_call: TRBV5-4; clone_size: .; d_call: TRBD1; j_call: TRBJ2-7; cdr3_nt: TGTGCCAGCAGCCAGGGACAGGGTAACTACGAGCAGTACTTC; cdr3_aa: CASSQGQGNYEQYF
v_call: TRBV7-3; clone_size: .; d_call: .; j_call: TRBJ2-2; cdr3_nt: TGTGCCAGCAGCTCCCAGAGGTCCGGGGAGCTGTTTTTT; cdr3_aa: CASSSQRSGELFF
v_call: TRBV6-1; clone_size: .; d_call: .; j_call: TRBJ1-1; cdr3_nt: TGTGCCAGCAGTGAATTTGTTACAAGGAACACTGAAGCTTTCTTT; cdr3_aa: CASSEFVTRNTEAFF
v_call: TRBV11-3; clone_size: .; d_call: TRBD1; j_call: TRBJ1-1; cdr3_nt: TGTGCCAGCAGCTTAGTATGGCCAGGGGGGCACACTGAAGCTTTCTTT; cdr3_aa: CASSLVWPGGHTEAFF
v_call: TRBV10-3; clone_size: .; d_call: TRBD1; j_call: TRBJ1-1; cdr3_nt: TGTGCCATCAGTGAGTCACCGGGACAGGGGGCTTATATGGACACTGAAGCTTTCTTT; cdr3_aa: CAISESPGQGAYMDTEAFF
v_call: TRBV24-1; clone_size: .; d_call: .; j_call: TRBJ1-1; cdr3_nt: TGTGCCACCAGTGACCCCTCGAACACTGAAGCTTTCTTT; cdr3_aa: CATSDPSNTEAFF
v_call: TRBV5-1; clone_size: once; d_call: .; j_call: TRBJ2-7; cdr3_nt: TGCGCCAGCAGCTTGGGGGGGCGCGGGGGCTCCTACGAGCAGTACTTC; cdr3_aa: CASSLGGRGGSYEQYF
v_call: TRBV7-6; clone_size: .; d_call: .; j_call: TRBJ2-5; cdr3_nt: TGTGCCAGCAGCGCGGTAGAGACCCAGTACTTC; cdr3_aa: CASSAVETQYF
v_call: TRBV9; clone_size: .; d_call: TRBD1; j_call: TRBJ1-5; cdr3_nt: TGTGCCAGCAGCGTTTTACCGGGACAGGGGGTAGATAATAGCAATCAGCCCCAGCATTTT; cdr3_aa: CASSVLPGQGVDNSNQPQHF
v_call: TRBV28; clone_size: .; d_call: .; j_call: TRBJ2-5; cdr3_nt: TGTGCCAGCAGCCTTCCAGGGGCTGAGACCCAGTACTTC; cdr3_aa: CASSLPGAETQYF
v_call: TRBV30; clone_size: .; d_call: .; j_call: TRBJ1-5; cdr3_nt: TGTGCCTGGAGTCCTCGACTATGGAGGAGCCAGCCCCAGCATTTT; cdr3_aa: CAWSPRLWRSQPQHF
v_call: TRBV3-1/TRBV3-2; clone_size: .; d_call: .; j_call: TRBJ2-2; cdr3_nt: TGTGCCAGCAGCCAAGATGCGGTAGCCGGGGAGCTGTTTTTT; cdr3_aa: CASSQDAVAGELFF
v_call: TRBV11-3; clone_size: .; d_call: .; j_call: TRBJ2-3; cdr3_nt: TGTGCCAGCAGCCCAGACGCGGGATCGCAGTATTTT; cdr3_aa: CASSPDAGSQYF
v_call: TRBV2; clone_size: few; d_call: .; j_call: TRBJ1-2; cdr3_nt: TGTGCCAGCAGTGAACCGGTCCACTATGGCTACACCTTC; cdr3_aa: CASSEPVHYGYTF
v_call: TRBV7-3; clone_size: .; d_call: .; j_call: TRBJ1-2; cdr3_nt: TGTGCCAGCAGCCCCGCGAGGATGCGGGACGGGGGGACGGTTGTCTATGGCTACACCTTC; cdr3_aa: CASSPARMRDGGTVVYGYTF
v_call: TRBV20-1; clone_size: .; d_call: .; j_call: TRBJ1-2; cdr3_nt: TGCAGTGCTAGTCCCAGGGGCAGGAACTATGGCTACACCTTC; cdr3_aa: CSASPRGRNYGYTF
v_call: TRBV7-8; clone_size: .; d_call: TRBD1; j_call: TRBJ1-4; cdr3_nt: TGTGCCAGCAGCCTCGACAGGGGCCTTAATGAAAAACTGTTTTTT; cdr3_aa: CASSLDRGLNEKLFF
v_call: TRBV10-2; clone_size: .; d_call: .; j_call: TRBJ2-2; cdr3_nt: TGCGCCAGCAGTTCTGACAGTAACACCGGGGAGCTGTTTTTT; cdr3_aa: CASSSDSNTGELFF